This TCR beta chain was sequenced in a study of CD8 T cells in ankylosing spondylitis. Study results and limitations: The authors found the disease-linked clones to be CD8+ and relatively rare in peripheral blood. Disease-associated clones were reportedly significantly overrepresented in matched ankylosing spondylitis synovial fluid. A number of the motif variants had already been described in reactive arthritis synovial fluid and blood.

This clonotype was observed many times. Its antigen is unknown. The authors made TCR beta libraries by quantitative 5'-RACE with molecular barcodes. One entry per CDR3 protein, called by TCRdb with MiXCR from the 5' RACE reads. The data show some 130,000 distinct CDR3 sequences, just under 7.5% seen once. The CDR3 runs 15 residues. CDR1 and CDR2 (germline): MDHEN, SYDVKM. Trimming shortened V by 1 base and J by 5 bases, and 12 bases separated the two germline ends. This sequence was found in a female donor with ankylosing spondylitis or in good health (not recorded which). The chain combines TRBV28 with TRBJ2-1; D is perhaps TRBD1 or TRBD2 (6 bases each). Sequences were obtained from blood, either unsorted or a sorted T cell fraction (not recorded which). CDR3 sequence: CASSLSLGGHNEQFF. CDR3 bases: TGTGCCAGCAGTTTATCTCTGGGGGGCCACAATGAGCAGTTCTTC.